The 24 T cell receptor beta chains presented below share a single source sample, sequenced in a study of T-cell memory formation after mild COVID-19. MiXCR, applied by TCRdb to the 5' RACE reads, yields one record per CDR3 protein. The sample includes over 300,000 distinct CDR3 sequences, less than 25% of them seen just once. Sequenced material: PBMCs or a T cell subset sorted from them (not recorded which). The receptors originated from a man in his late teens or twenties who had mild COVID-19 (a few samples of this study predate the infection). Cell type and time point are not known.

This chain connects TRBV7-3 to TRBJ2-3, with TRBD2 as a possible D gene (6 bases). This CDR3 contains 14 residues. Germline V lookup: CDR1 SGHTA, CDR2 FQGTGA. V was shortened by 5 bases and J by 3 bases, with 12 bases between the two germline ends. The CDR3 loop is CASSRTAGTDTQYF. Written as DNA, the CDR3 is TGTGCCAGCAGCCGTACGGCGGGGACAGATACGCAGTATTTT.

This chain connects TRBV7-3 to TRBJ2-1, with TRBD2 matching 16 bases. The V segment lost 5 bases and the J segment 2 bases; nucleotides outside the gene matches: 6. Germline V lookup: CDR1 SGHTA, CDR2 FQGTGA. The CDR3 totals 18 residues. The CDR3 region is CASSLGTSGGAAYNEQFF. The CDR3 DNA reads TGTGCCAGCAGCCTCGGGACTAGCGGGGGGGCCGCCTACAATGAGCAGTTCTTC.

V is TRBV20-1 and J is TRBJ2-3; TRBD2 aligns across 8 bases. There are 14 residues in the CDR3. Germline trimming cut 3 bases from V and 6 bases from J; bases unmatched to any gene: 8. The germline CDR1 and CDR2 sequences are DFQATT and SNEGSKA (reference sequence). CDR3 sequence (DNA): TGCAGTGCTAGGCGGACTAGCCGAAGGGATACGCAGTATTTT. Protein product: CSARRTSRRDTQYF.

This clonotype was recorded only once. The chain links TRBV5-1 to TRBJ1-1; TRBD1 might be the D (5 bases). This CDR3 has 13 residues. Per germline, CDR1 SGHRS and CDR2 YFSETQ. Trimming pared 6 bases from V and 0 bases from J, leaving 9 bases between. The CDR3 nucleotides read TGCGCCAGCAAACAGGCGATGAACACTGAAGCTTTCTTT. This codes for CASKQAMNTEAFF.

V is TRBV20-1 and J is TRBJ1-2, with a possible D match to TRBD1 (5 bases). The V end lost 0 bases, the J end lost 7 bases, and 15 bases lay between the germline ends. Germline V CDR1 and CDR2: DFQATT, SNEGSKA (reference sequence). The CDR3 extends over 14 amino acids. The CDR3 reads CSARDRMRGGGYTF. CDR3 sequence (DNA): TGCAGTGCTAGAGACCGTATGAGGGGAGGTGGCTACACCTTC.

The CDR3 loop is CASSQELGLPKETQYF. As DNA, the CDR3 is TGTGCCAGCAGCCAAGAATTAGGGTTACCTAAGGAGACCCAGTACTTC. This chain uses TRBV4-2 with TRBJ2-5; D unresolved. CDR3 length: 16 residues. Germline V gene data show CDR1 as LGHNA and CDR2 as YNFKEQ. The V end was cut by 0 bases, the J end by 5 bases, with 16 bases between.

This clonotype was counted a few times. The gene calls are TRBV4-1 and TRBJ2-7, with 7 bases fitting TRBD1. Germline values: CDR1 MGHRA, CDR2 YSYEKL. Trimming removed 1 base from V and 3 bases from J; junction bases left unmatched: 6. This CDR3 contains 15 residues. This CDR3 is CASSQAETGYYEQYV. Here the CDR3 DNA reads TGCGCCAGCAGCCAAGCCGAGACAGGGTACTACGAGCAGTACGTC.

This rearrangement joins TRBV9 to TRBJ2-7; 12 bases agree with TRBD1. J was trimmed by 4 bases and V by 3 bases; bases with no gene match: 8. The CDR3 runs to 16 residues. From germline, CDR1 is SGDLS and CDR2 YYNGEE. The CDR3, as DNA: TGTGCCAGCAGCGCTACCGGGACAGGGGGCTTATACGAGCAGTACTTC. It specifies CASSATGTGGLYEQYF.

This clonotype was seen a few times. This chain joins TRBV5-1 and TRBJ2-5; D is possibly TRBD2 (7 bases). V was pared by 0 bases and J by 0 bases, with 12 bases between. The CDR3 is 16 amino acids. Germline CDR1 SGHRS, CDR2 YFSETQ. Written as DNA, the CDR3 is TGCGCCAGCAGCTTGGCGGCGGGGGCTTACCAAGAGACCCAGTACTTC. Translated: CASSLAAGAYQETQYF.

V gene TRBV15 combines with J gene TRBJ1-1; D remains ambiguous. Deletions cut 0 bases from V and 3 bases from J, with 11 bases between. Germline lookup yields CDR1 LNHNV and CDR2 YYDKDF (reference sequence). The CDR3 is 15 residues long. CDR3 amino acids: CATSRDRDGDTEAFF. In nucleotides, the CDR3 is TGTGCCACCAGCAGAGATCGCGACGGGGACACTGAAGCTTTCTTT.

The sample holds a few counts of this clonotype. The V gene is TRBV4-3, the J gene TRBJ2-1, with 12 bases matching TRBD2. The CDR3 contains 15 residues. CDR1 is LGHNA and CDR2 is YSLEER in the germline V gene. Trimming at V came to 4 bases and at J to 9 bases, leaving 7 bases not matched to a gene. In DNA, the CDR3 is TGCGCCAGCAGCCGAGCTAGCGGGGGGGGGAGTGAGCAGTTCTTC. Protein product: CASSRASGGGSEQFF.

This clonotype was detected only a few times. The chain uses TRBV6-6 and TRBJ2-7; D is possibly TRBD1 (6 bases). Trimming pared 0 bases from V and 3 bases from J, leaving 6 bases between. The CDR3 loop spans 13 amino acids. Germline CDR1 reads MNHNY; CDR2 reads SVGAGI (reference sequence). Here the CDR3 DNA reads TGTGCCAGCAGTTACTCGGACAGCTACGAGCAGTACGTC. It translates to CASSYSDSYEQYV.

This chain links TRBV20-1 with TRBJ2-5; D not resolved. CDR1 is DFQATT and CDR2 is SNEGSKA in the germline V gene (reference sequence). V lost 6 bases, J lost 0 bases, and 14 bases lay in between. This CDR3 is built from 14 residues. This chain's CDR3 is CSATSAADQETQYF. Written as DNA, the CDR3 is TGCAGTGCCACTTCGGCGGCAGACCAAGAGACCCAGTACTTC.

In its sample, this clonotype was seen a few times. The germline gene is not matched at one end of the junction; a read error may be the cause. The chain uses TRBV20-1 and TRBJ1-2; 7 nucleotides align to TRBD1. The CDR3 loop spans 11 amino acids. The germline CDR1 and CDR2 sequences are DFQATT and SNEGSKA (reference sequence). The chain's CDR3 is CSANRDSRNLF. CDR3 DNA: TGCAGTGCTAACCGGGACAGTCGGAATCTCTTC.

This clonotype was seen a few times. The junction does not match germline at one end; this may be a read error. V is TRBV4-2 and J is TRBJ2-3, with D possibly TRBD2 on 5 matching bases. The CDR3 runs 15 residues. The V gene's germline CDR1 is LGHNA and CDR2 YNFKEQ. The CDR3 loop is CASSKEGSSTDTQYF. As DNA, the CDR3 is TGTGCCAGCAGCAAAGAGGGAAGTAGCACAGATACGCAGTATTTT.

This clonotype was seen a handful of times. The gene calls are TRBV5-4 and TRBJ2-3; 11 positions match TRBD2. The CDR3 loop spans 17 amino acids. Trimming took 3 bases from V and 5 from J; bases not matched to a gene: 11. Germline loops: CDR1 SGHNT, CDR2 YYREEE (reference sequence). The CDR3 protein is CASSSGVAGGRKDTQYF. CDR3 sequence (DNA): TGTGCCAGCAGCTCCGGGGTAGCGGGGGGGCGAAAAGATACGCAGTATTTT.

In this sample, this clonotype turned up many times. This chain uses TRBV6-4 with TRBJ2-2; weak D call: TRBD1 (7 bases). V was clipped by 5 bases and J by 3 bases, with 10 bases between them. This CDR3 contains 14 residues. Germline lookup yields CDR1 MRHNA and CDR2 SNTAGT. The CDR3 sequence: CASSQGGYTGELFF. CDR3 coding DNA: TGTGCCAGCAGTCAGGGGGGATACACCGGGGAGCTGTTTTTT.

This clonotype turned up a few times. The rearrangement joins TRBV20-1 to TRBJ1-2, with 12 bases matching TRBD1. This CDR3 has 15 residues. Germline lookup yields CDR1 DFQATT and CDR2 SNEGSKA (reference sequence). The V gene end was trimmed by 4 bases and the J gene end by 6 bases; junction bases not matched to a gene: 9. The CDR3 DNA reads TGCAGTGCTATCCGACCGGGACAGGGGGCCCATGGCTACACCTTC. It is translated as CSAIRPGQGAHGYTF.

The genes are TRBV20-1 and TRBJ2-5, with 16 bases identical to TRBD2. V lost 6 bases to trimming and J lost 4 bases; unmatched junction nucleotides: 8. The CDR3 contains 16 residues. Germline CDR1 DFQATT, CDR2 SNEGSKA (reference sequence). This chain's CDR3 is CSAKGTSGGAGETQYF. For the CDR3, the DNA is TGCAGTGCCAAGGGGACTAGCGGGGGGGCCGGAGAGACCCAGTACTTC.

This chain links TRBV7-7 with TRBJ2-2; the match to TRBD1 covers 7 bases. Germline V CDR1 and CDR2: SSHAT, FNYEAQ (reference sequence). After removal of 5 bases from V and 6 bases from J, the junction contained 6 bases not matched to a gene. The CDR3 totals 14 residues. As DNA, the CDR3 is TGTGCCAGCAGCCCTACACAGGGGCCCGGGGAGCTGTTTTTT. Translation gives CASSPTQGPGELFF.

The chain joins TRBV25-1 to TRBJ2-7; a possible D gene is TRBD2 (5 bases). CDR1 is MGHDK and CDR2 is SYGVNS in the germline V gene. This CDR3 spans 14 amino acids. Trimming left V 2 bases short and J 2 bases short, with 10 bases between. This CDR3 is CASSEPGSTYEQYF. In DNA form, the CDR3 reads TGTGCCAGCAGTGAACCTGGGAGTACCTACGAGCAGTACTTC.

This clonotype showed up just a few times. This chain joins TRBV7-2 and TRBJ1-1, with a tentative D call TRBD1 (5 bases). Germline V gene sequence: CDR1 SGHTA, CDR2 FQGNSA. V lost 5 bases and J 7 bases, leaving 14 bases between the germline ends. The CDR3 loop spans 13 amino acids. Here the CDR3 DNA reads TGTGCCAGCAGCCAGGGATGGGGACTTGAAGCTTTCTTT. Translated, it gives CASSQGWGLEAFF.

The chain is built from TRBV5-4 and TRBJ2-4, with 7 bases fitting TRBD1. Per the germline V gene, CDR1 is SGHNT and CDR2 is YYREEE (reference sequence). The J segment lost 12 bases and the V segment lost 1 base, leaving 7 bases of the junction unmatched. This CDR3 spans 13 amino acids. The CDR3 DNA reads as TGTGCCAGCAGCTTGCCGGAAGGGGGCAGTCAGTACTTC. Translation: CASSLPEGGSQYF.

This clonotype was detected many times. The chain uses TRBV6-5 and TRBJ2-1; D is possibly TRBD2 (7 bases). The germline gives CDR1 MNHEY, CDR2 SVGAGI. This CDR3 region has 16 residues. V lost 4 bases, J lost 0 bases, and 13 bases lay in between. Here the CDR3 reads CASSLGGGGSYNEQFF. In DNA form, the CDR3 reads TGTGCCAGCAGTTTGGGGGGGGGCGGCTCCTACAATGAGCAGTTCTTC.